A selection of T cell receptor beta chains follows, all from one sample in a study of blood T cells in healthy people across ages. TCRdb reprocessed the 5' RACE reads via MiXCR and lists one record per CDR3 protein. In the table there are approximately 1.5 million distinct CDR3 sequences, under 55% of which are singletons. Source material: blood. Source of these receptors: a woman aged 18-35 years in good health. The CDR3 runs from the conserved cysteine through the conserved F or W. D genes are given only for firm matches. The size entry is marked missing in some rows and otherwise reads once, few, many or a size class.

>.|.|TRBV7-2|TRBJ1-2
TGTGCCAGCAGCAAAGACAGAATCTATGGCTACACCTTC
CASSKDRIYGYTF
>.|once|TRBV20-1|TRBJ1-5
TGCAGTGCTAGAGGAGCAGCTAGGCGGGATCAGCCCCAGCATTTT
CSARGAARRDQPQHF
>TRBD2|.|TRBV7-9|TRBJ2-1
TGTGCCAGCAGCCAACCGACTAGCGGGGGTGAAGTCTCCTACAATGAGCAGTTCTTC
CASSQPTSGGEVSYNEQFF
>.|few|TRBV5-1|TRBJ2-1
TGCGCCAGCAGCCCGGACTCCGCATTCTACAATGAGCAGTTCTTC
CASSPDSAFYNEQFF
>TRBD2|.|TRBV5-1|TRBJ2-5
TGCGCCAGCAGCTTAACCGGGACTAGCGGCGTCCAAGAGACCCAGTACTTC
CASSLTGTSGVQETQYF
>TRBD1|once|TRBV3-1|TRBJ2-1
TGTGCCAGCAGCCAAGACCGACAGGGGGCAAGGCAGTTCTTC
CASSQDRQGARQFF
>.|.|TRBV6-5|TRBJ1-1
TGTGCCAGCAATCCGTCGGCAGGGATGAACACTGAAGCTTTCTTT
CASNPSAGMNTEAFF
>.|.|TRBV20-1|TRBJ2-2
TGCAGTGCTAGCCCAAGGGTGAACACCGGGGAGCTGTTTTTT
CSASPRVNTGELFF
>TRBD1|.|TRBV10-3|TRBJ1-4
TGTGCCATCAGCGCCGGGACAGAGTTCGAAAAACTGTTTTTT
CAISAGTEFEKLFF
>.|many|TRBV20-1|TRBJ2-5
TGCAGTGCTAGAGCCGAACTTGGAGAGACCCAGTACTTC
CSARAELGETQYF
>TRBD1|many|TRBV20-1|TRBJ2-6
TGCAGTGCTAGAGGGCCTCAGGGACAGGTCATCTCTGGGGCCAACGTCCTGACTTTC
CSARGPQGQVISGANVLTF
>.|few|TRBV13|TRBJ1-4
TGTGCCAGCAGCTTACGGACACGCGTCTTTGGGGATAATGAAAAACTGTTTTTT
CASSLRTRVFGDNEKLFF
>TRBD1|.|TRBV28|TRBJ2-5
TGTGCCAGCGGCCGGGGACAGCAAGAGACCCAGTACTTC
CASGRGQQETQYF
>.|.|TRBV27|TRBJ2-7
TGTGCCAGCAGTCTGACAGGTTCCCACGGAGGCGACAATGAGCAGTACTTC
CASSLTGSHGGDNEQYF